A single sample is the source of the 21 T cell receptor beta chains below, sequenced in a study of T cell responses to AZD1222 COVID-19 vaccine. Some clones are missing from TCRdb's copy, which holds only in-frame ones; the method was immunoSEQ multiplex PCR. The table shows over 120,000 clones, with approximately 89% occurring only once. The material was peripheral blood, obtained 28 days after the second AZD1222 dose. These receptors originate from an adult who received the AZD1222 COVID-19 vaccine.

The chain couples TRBV29-1 to TRBJ1-4; D ambiguous. CDR1 is SQVTM, CDR2 ANQGSEA, per germline. V lost 4 bases and J lost 0, with 24 bases in between. The CDR3 runs 19 residues. The CDR3: CSVALRGRSLIATNEKLFF. Here the CDR3 DNA reads TGCAGCGTTGCCCTAAGAGGACGGAGTCTTATTGCAACTAATGAAAAACTGTTTTTT.

This chain links TRBV27 with TRBJ2-3; TRBD2 matches 10 bases. Germline V gene data show CDR1 as MNHEY and CDR2 as SMNVEV (reference sequence). V was pared by 0 bases and J by 5 bases, with 5 bases of the junction left unmatched. The CDR3 contains 16 residues. The CDR3 region is CASSLSASSGRDTQYF. In nucleotides, the CDR3 is TGTGCCAGCAGTTTATCCGCGTCTAGCGGGAGAGATACGCAGTATTTT.

The V and J genes are TRBV14 and TRBJ2-7; 8 bases agree with TRBD1. The CDR3 contains 16 residues. Germline-derived CDR1 and CDR2 are SGHDN and FVKESK. The V and J ends lost 4 bases and 3 bases, in that order; junction bases with no gene match: 11. CDR3 DNA: TGTGCCAGCAGCCCCGTCGGACAGGGCCCTTACTACGAGCAGTACTTC. Translated, it gives CASSPVGQGPYYEQYF.

The chain carries TRBV10-2 and TRBJ2-3; 11 positions match TRBD2. V was clipped by 5 bases and J by 4 bases; unmatched bases: 14. Per the germline V gene, CDR1 is WSHSY and CDR2 is SAAADI. The CDR3 spans 18 residues. The DNA of the CDR3 is TGCGCCAGCAGTCTTCAACTAGCGGGAGCTGTTAGGGCAGATACGCAGTATTTT. This encodes CASSLQLAGAVRADTQYF.

The rearrangement links TRBV5-1 to TRBJ2-7; perhaps D is TRBD1 or TRBD2 (5 bases each). This CDR3 spans 15 amino acids. Trimming took 4 bases from V and 0 from J, leaving 14 bases between them. The germline V gene encodes CDR1 SGHRS and CDR2 YFSETQ. In DNA form, the CDR3 reads TGCGCCAGCAGCCGAGTCGCAGGGAGCTCCTACGAGCAGTACTTC. It is translated as CASSRVAGSSYEQYF.

The genes are TRBV4-3 and TRBJ1-6, with D unclear. V was cut by 1 base and J by 7 bases, with 8 bases left in between. Looked up from germline, CDR1 is LGHNA and CDR2 is YSLEER. The CDR3 covers 14 residues. Here the CDR3 reads CASSQGRGNSPLHF. The CDR3 nucleotides are TGCGCCAGCAGCCAAGGGCGAGGGAATTCACCCCTCCACTTT.

This clone was seen just once. This sequence joins TRBV7-9 and TRBJ1-1; D uncertain. The ends were cut back, 1 base at V and 0 bases at J, with 6 bases in the middle. There are 14 residues in the CDR3. CDR1 SEHNR and CDR2 FQNEAQ come from the germline V gene (reference sequence). Written as DNA, the CDR3 is TGTGCCAGCAGCTTAGGGCGGTTGAACACTGAAGCTTTCTTT. It translates to CASSLGRLNTEAFF.

This chain uses TRBV6-2 or TRBV6-3 with TRBJ2-7; TRBD2 matches at 8 bases. Trimming at V came to 0 bases and at J to 0 bases, leaving 7 bases not matched to a gene. This CDR3 comprises 17 residues. Germline CDR1 MNHEY, CDR2 SVGEGT. CDR3 protein: CASSYSAGAQSSYEQYF. As DNA, the CDR3 is TGTGCCAGCAGTTACTCAGCGGGGGCCCAAAGCTCCTACGAGCAGTACTTC.

In its sample, this clone was seen once. The chain recombines TRBV4-3 with TRBJ2-1; weak D call: TRBD1 (5 bases). CDR3 length: 14 residues. CDR1 LGHNA and CDR2 YSLEER come from the germline V gene. Trimming left V 0 bases short and J 6 bases short, with 9 bases between. The CDR3 loop is CASSQESQGNEQFF. The CDR3 DNA reads TGCGCCAGCAGCCAAGAAAGTCAGGGCAATGAGCAGTTCTTC.

V gene TRBV4-2 combines with J gene TRBJ2-7; D is uncertain. V lost 1 base, J lost 2 bases, and 15 bases lay in between. The CDR3 covers 16 residues. Germline CDR1 is LGHNA and CDR2 is YNFKEQ. In nucleotides, the CDR3 is TGTGCCAGCAGCCAAGTGATGTCTAGTTCAGCCTACGAGCAGTACTTC. Translating gives CASSQVMSSSAYEQYF.

The chain links TRBV15 to TRBJ1-1; D gene ambiguous. There are 16 residues in the CDR3. V was trimmed by 5 bases and J by 0 bases, leaving 16 bases between them. CDR1 and CDR2 from the germline V gene are LNHNV and YYDKDF (reference sequence). The CDR3 is CATSGGSLDLNTEAFF. The CDR3 bases are TGTGCCACCAGCGGTGGGAGCCTTGATTTGAACACTGAAGCTTTCTTT.

The chain employs TRBV3-1 (or the pseudogene TRBV3-2) and TRBJ2-1, with TRBD2 matching over 7 bases. The CDR3 loop spans 14 amino acids. Trimming cost V 4 bases and J 7 bases; bases outside gene matches: 7. The V gene's germline CDR1 is LGHDT and CDR2 YNNKEL (reference sequence). The CDR3 sequence is CASSPNAGENEQFF. CDR3 nucleotides: TGTGCCAGCAGCCCCAATGCGGGAGAAAATGAGCAGTTCTTC.

This rearrangement joins TRBV6-5 to TRBJ2-1; 7 bases agree with TRBD2. The germline CDR1 and CDR2 sequences are MNHEY and SVGAGI. CDR3 length: 14 amino acids. V lost 7 bases, J lost 6 bases, and 9 bases stayed unmatched. The CDR3 reads CASTAGVPANEQFF. For the CDR3, the DNA is TGTGCCAGCACCGCGGGAGTTCCCGCCAATGAGCAGTTCTTC.

The V and J genes are TRBV2 and TRBJ1-5, with 7 bases fitting TRBD1. The CDR3 covers 14 residues. J was trimmed by 6 bases and V by 5 bases; bases with no gene match: 7. Germline assignment: CDR1 SNHLY and CDR2 FYNNEI. The CDR3 here is CASSQRGRGQPQHF. The CDR3, as DNA: TGTGCCAGCAGTCAGAGGGGGCGCGGTCAGCCCCAGCATTTT.

This chain joins TRBV4-3 and TRBJ2-1; unclear D gene. Trimming stripped 4 bases from V and 0 bases from J, with 7 bases between. CDR1 LGHNA and CDR2 YSLEER come from the germline V gene. The length of the CDR3 is 14 residues. DNA of the CDR3: TGCGCCAGCAGCCCGCACTCCTCCTACAATGAGCAGTTCTTC. This codes for CASSPHSSYNEQFF.

V and J are TRBV4-2 and TRBJ1-4; no firm D call. The CDR3 length is 14 residues. Between the trimmed V and J ends, which lost 1 base and 7 bases, there was a span of 10 bases. The germline V gene has CDR1 LGHNA and CDR2 YNFKEQ. This chain's CDR3 is CASSQGVGSEKLFF. The CDR3 bases are TGTGCCAGCAGCCAAGGGGTCGGCAGTGAAAAACTGTTTTTT.

This chain uses TRBV24-1 with TRBJ1-6; 7 nucleotides align to TRBD1. Germline V gene lookup returns CDR1 KGHDR and CDR2 SFDVKD. The CDR3 contains 17 residues. V lost 0 bases, J lost 6 bases, and 7 bases stayed unmatched. The CDR3 spells CATSDLLTGTVNSPLHF. In DNA form, the CDR3 reads TGTGCCACCAGTGATTTGCTTACTGGGACAGTTAATTCACCCCTCCACTTT.

The chain employs TRBV4-3 and TRBJ1-5; D may be TRBD1 (6 bases). This CDR3 spans 14 amino acids. Germline loops: CDR1 LGHNA, CDR2 YSLEER. Trimming shortened V by 5 bases and J by 7 bases, and 15 bases separated the two germline ends. The CDR3 DNA sequence: TGCGCCAGCAGCGAATTAGGGGGGGGGCAGCCCCAGCATTTT. Translated: CASSELGGGQPQHF.

The genes are TRBV12-3 or TRBV12-4 and TRBJ1-2; D is ambiguous. This CDR3 region has 11 residues. V dropped 3 bases and J dropped 8 bases, with 7 bases sitting between them. The DNA of the CDR3 is TGTGCCAGCAGTTTCAAGGCCGGCTACACCTTC. The encoded protein is CASSFKAGYTF.

The J gene is TRBJ2-2, the V gene TRBV7-9; D is perhaps TRBD1 (5 bases). The germline V gene encodes CDR1 SEHNR and CDR2 FQNEAQ (reference sequence). This CDR3 contains 16 residues. Trimming took 1 base from V and 4 from J, leaving 13 bases between them. This CDR3 is CASSLGPGASTGELFF. For the CDR3, the DNA is TGTGCCAGCAGCTTAGGTCCTGGGGCGAGCACCGGGGAGCTGTTTTTT. The full variable domain, rest sourced from reference TRBV7-9 and TRBJ2-2, is DTGVSQNPRHKITKRGQNVTFRCDPISEHNRLYWYRQTLGQGPEFLTYFQNEAQLEKSRLLSDRFSAERPKGSFSTLEIQRTEQGDSAMYLCASSLGPGASTGELFFGEGSRLTVL.

As for this clone: Other DNA sequences of this sample code for an identical CDR3. The chain links TRBV7-2 to TRBJ2-1, with 8 bases aligning to TRBD1. The CDR3 has 15 residues. CDR1 SGHTA and CDR2 FQGNSA come from the germline V gene. V was pared by 1 base and J by 4 bases, with 3 bases of the junction left unmatched. The CDR3 region is CASSLGQGAYNEQFF. The CDR3 coding sequence is TGTGCCAGCAGCTTAGGCCAGGGGGCATACAATGAGCAGTTCTTC.